The 27 T cell receptor beta chains below come from one sample, sequenced in a study of somatic mutations in cytotoxic T cells in rheumatoid arthritis. Profiled with immunoSEQ multiplex PCR; TCRdb holds only in-frame clones, not every one. The table shows tens of thousands of clones, with around 87% occurring only once. Input material: CD8+ T cells sorted from blood. The receptors derive from an adult with rheumatoid arthritis.

The rearrangement joins TRBV30 to TRBJ1-2; D unclear. CDR1 is GTSNPN, CDR2 SVGIG, per germline (reference sequence). V was trimmed by 3 bases and J by 4 bases, leaving 12 bases between them. The CDR3 runs 13 residues. CDR3 loop: CAWSVTNFYGYTF. The CDR3 DNA sequence: TGTGCCTGGAGCGTGACAAATTTCTATGGCTACACCTTC.

The V gene is TRBV6-5, the J gene TRBJ2-1; maybe TRBD2 (5 bases). The CDR3 is 12 amino acids. The germline V gene encodes CDR1 MNHEY and CDR2 SVGAGI. V shed 6 bases and J shed 6 bases, with 9 bases lying between them. CDR3 residues: CASSGELNEQFF. DNA for the CDR3: TGTGCCAGCAGCGGGGAGCTCAATGAGCAGTTCTTC.

V and J are TRBV5-5 and TRBJ2-1, with 10 bases aligning to TRBD2. This CDR3 spans 15 amino acids. The V gene end was trimmed by 0 bases and the J gene end by 4 bases; junction bases not matched to a gene: 1. Germline CDR1 is SGHKS and CDR2 is YYEKEE (reference sequence). CDR3 nucleotides: TGTGCCAGCAGCTTGGCAGCGGGGGGGTACAATGAGCAGTTCTTC. It encodes CASSLAAGGYNEQFF.

This chain's CDR3 is CASSVRGPIDTQYF. The CDR3 DNA is TGTGCCAGCAGTGTGAGGGGGCCGATAGATACGCAGTATTTT. The chain uses TRBV2 and TRBJ2-3, with 7 bases identical to TRBD1. This CDR3 contains 14 residues. The J segment lost 5 bases and the V segment lost 4 bases, leaving 6 bases of the junction unmatched. The germline CDR1 and CDR2 sequences are SNHLY and FYNNEI.

This clone was recorded only once. This sequence joins TRBV7-3 and TRBJ2-3; the D gene is possibly TRBD2 (5 bases). V was clipped by 1 base and J by 2 bases, with 10 bases between them. This CDR3 is built from 15 residues. CDR1 and CDR2 from the germline V gene are SGHTA and FQGTGA. CDR3 bases: TGTGCCAGCAGCTTAATTGCGGGTTACACAGATACGCAGTATTTT. This gives the protein CASSLIAGYTDTQYF.

This chain's CDR3 is CAISPRDDISSGANVLTF. The DNA of the CDR3 is TGTGCCATCAGCCCGAGGGACGATATTAGCTCTGGGGCCAACGTCCTGACTTTC. The chain joins TRBV10-3 to TRBJ2-6; the D call may be TRBD1 or TRBD2 (5 bases each). The germline V gene encodes CDR1 ENHRY and CDR2 SYGVKD. The CDR3 sequence is 18 residues long. Between the trimmed V and J ends, which lost 6 bases and 0 bases, there was a span of 18 bases.

This sequence joins TRBV11-1 and TRBJ2-1; the D is unclear. V gave up 1 base and J gave up 1 base, with 8 bases separating them. Per the germline V gene, CDR1 is SGHAT and CDR2 is FQDESV (reference sequence). The CDR3 consists of 15 residues. CDR3 DNA: TGTGCCAGCAGCTTAGAACTTTTTTCCTACAATGAGCAGTTCTTC. The encoded protein is CASSLELFSYNEQFF.

The chain has TRBV27 and TRBJ2-3, with D perhaps matching TRBD2 (6 bases). Deletions cut 6 bases from V and 10 bases from J, with 14 bases between. The V gene's germline CDR1 is MNHEY and CDR2 SMNVEV (reference sequence). The CDR3 is 12 residues long. DNA for the CDR3: TGTGCCAGCAGGCAAGGAGGGGAAGCGCAGTATTTT. Translating gives CASRQGGEAQYF.

The rearrangement joins TRBV11-2 to TRBJ2-7; the D gene is possibly TRBD2 (6 bases). There are 16 residues in the CDR3. Germline CDR1 reads SGHAT; CDR2 reads FQNNGV. V dropped 4 bases and J dropped 2 bases, with 18 bases sitting between them. In nucleotides, the CDR3 is TGTGCCAGCAGCTCCGGGGAGGTAGCCCTAACCTACGAGCAGTACTTC. Translation gives CASSSGEVALTYEQYF.

The CDR3 bases are TGTGCCAGCAGTGAAGGGGTCGGCGGGGGGTACGAGCCCCAGCATTTT. This codes for CASSEGVGGGYEPQHF. The gene calls are TRBV6-1 and TRBJ1-5; TRBD1 is a possible D gene (5 bases). V lost 1 base to trimming and J lost 8 bases, with 18 bases between them. Germline CDR1 reads MNHNS; CDR2 reads SASEGT. The CDR3 is made up of 16 amino acids.

This clone has just one count. The chain uses TRBV30 and TRBJ2-7, with D perhaps matching TRBD1 (6 bases). With 0 bases removed from V and 0 bases from J, the gap between germline ends came to 15 bases. Germline CDR1 reads GTSNPN; CDR2 reads SVGIG (reference sequence). The CDR3 consists of 16 residues. CDR3 nucleotides: TGTGCCTGGAGTGTACTTTGGGACACTCCCTCCTACGAGCAGTACTTC. Its translation: CAWSVLWDTPSYEQYF.

This clone has more than one count but fewer than ten. This chain joins TRBV7-9 and TRBJ2-7; 8 nucleotides align to TRBD1. The V gene's germline CDR1 is SEHNR and CDR2 FQNEAQ (reference sequence). Unmatched junction bases numbered 5, after V lost 2 bases and J lost 2 bases. The CDR3 contains 15 residues. CDR3 loop: CASSLIGQGPYEQYF. CDR3 nucleotides: TGTGCCAGCAGCTTAATCGGACAGGGCCCCTACGAGCAGTACTTC.

This clone was recorded only once. J is TRBJ1-4 and V is TRBV7-2; D call uncertain. CDR1 is SGHTA and CDR2 is FQGNSA in the germline V gene. The V end was cut by 5 bases, the J end by 0 bases, with 13 bases between. This CDR3 comprises 16 residues. The CDR3 nucleotides read TGTGCCAGCAGCGCTGGGATCCGCTCAACTAATGAAAAACTGTTTTTT. It yields the protein CASSAGIRSTNEKLFF.

V usage is TRBV7-2 and J usage is TRBJ2-3, with 12 bases aligning to TRBD2. Germline V gene sequence: CDR1 SGHTA, CDR2 FQGNSA. J was trimmed by 1 base and V by 9 bases; bases with no gene match: 11. The CDR3 loop spans 17 amino acids. The CDR3 protein is CASEELAGGEGTDTQYF. The DNA for the CDR3 is TGTGCCAGTGAGGAACTAGCGGGGGGCGAAGGCACAGATACGCAGTATTTT.

The V gene is TRBV29-1, the J gene TRBJ2-5; 7 bases line up with TRBD2. V lost 6 bases and J lost 4; bases outside the gene matches: 14. The CDR3 runs 15 residues. Germline values: CDR1 SQVTM, CDR2 ANQGSEA. CDR3 in amino acids: CSVALALERIETQYF. In DNA, the CDR3 is TGCAGCGTGGCACTAGCGCTAGAACGTATAGAGACCCAGTACTTC.

The chain has TRBV5-1 and TRBJ1-2, with 12 bases fitting TRBD1. The CDR3 spans 15 residues. Unmatched junction bases numbered 5, after V lost 1 base and J lost 7 bases. CDR1 and CDR2 from the germline V gene are SGHRS and YFSETQ. The CDR3 loop reads CASSLIPGQGAGYTF. As DNA, the CDR3 is TGCGCCAGCAGCTTGATACCGGGACAGGGGGCTGGCTACACCTTC.

This clone was detected a few times. The gene calls are TRBV27 and TRBJ2-7, with D tentatively TRBD1 or TRBD2 (5 bases each). Looked up from germline, CDR1 is MNHEY and CDR2 is SMNVEV (reference sequence). Trimming stripped 4 bases from V and 2 bases from J, with 15 bases between. This CDR3 contains 15 residues. CDR3: CASSYGGRIPYEQYF. The CDR3 DNA reads TGTGCCAGCAGTTATGGGGGTCGAATTCCCTACGAGCAGTACTTC.

The J gene is TRBJ2-7, the V gene TRBV21-1. TRBV21-1 is flagged as a pseudogene. The length of the CDR3 is 14 residues. CDR3 residues: CASSPTGPISGQYF. In DNA form, the CDR3 reads TGTGCCAGCAGCCCAACGGGGCCAATTTCGGGGCAGTACTTC.

The chain employs TRBV4-1 and TRBJ2-5; D possibly uses TRBD1 or TRBD2 (6 bases each). Germline V gives CDR1 MGHRA, CDR2 YSYEKL. CDR3 length equals 15 residues. Trimming took 1 base from V and 5 from J, leaving 14 bases between them. This CDR3 reads CASSQGTVGGETQYF. The CDR3 DNA sequence: TGCGCCAGCAGCCAAGGGACGGTCGGGGGCGAGACCCAGTACTTC.

This chain joins TRBV29-1 and TRBJ2-5; D possibly corresponds to TRBD1 (6 bases). Germline CDR1 and CDR2: SQVTM and ANQGSEA. Between the trimmed V and J ends, which lost 7 bases and 3 bases, there was a span of 15 bases. The CDR3 runs to 13 residues. The CDR3 reads CSATYRTEETQYF. The CDR3 DNA follows: TGCAGCGCCACTTATAGGACAGAAGAGACCCAGTACTTC.

The CDR3 reads CASSLYTAGGYNEQFF. The CDR3 DNA reads as TGTGCCAGCAGTTTATATACAGCGGGAGGGTACAATGAGCAGTTCTTC. The V and J genes are TRBV27 and TRBJ2-1, with 10 bases matching TRBD2. With V trimmed by 1 base and J by 4 bases, 4 bases remained unmatched. This CDR3 comprises 16 residues. From germline, CDR1 is MNHEY and CDR2 SMNVEV (reference sequence).

The gene calls are TRBV7-6 and TRBJ1-6; tentative D call: TRBD1 (6 bases). The CDR3 is 16 amino acids. The V and J ends lost 2 bases and 7 bases respectively, with 15 bases between them. From germline, CDR1 is SGHVS and CDR2 FNYEAQ. The CDR3 loop is CASSLTTGYSNSPLHF. CDR3 DNA sequence: TGTGCCAGCAGCTTAACAACAGGGTATTCGAATTCACCCCTCCACTTT. Combining the CDR3 with reference TRBV7-6 and TRBJ1-6 gives the whole variable domain GAGVSQSPRYKVTKRGQDVALRCDPISGHVSLYWYRQALGQGPEFLTYFNYEAQQDKSGLPNDRFSAERPEGSISTLTIQRTEQRDSAMYRCASSLTTGYSNSPLHFGNGTRLTVT.

The chain employs TRBV7-2 and TRBJ2-3; D is undetermined. This CDR3 is 14 amino acids long. Germline V gene sequence: CDR1 SGHTA, CDR2 FQGNSA. V dropped 4 bases and J dropped 1 base, with 9 bases sitting between them. Here the CDR3 DNA reads TGTGCCAGCAGCTCCGGTCTAGGCACAGATACGCAGTATTTT. Translating it yields CASSSGLGTDTQYF.

V gene TRBV6-1 combines with J gene TRBJ1-2; 7 bases are a match to TRBD1. J gave up 6 bases and V 3 bases, and 4 bases lay outside the gene matches. The CDR3 is 13 residues long. CDR1 is MNHNS and CDR2 is SASEGT in the germline V gene. The CDR3 protein is CASSDTGDHGYTF. In nucleotides, the CDR3 is TGTGCCAGCAGTGACACAGGGGATCATGGCTACACCTTC.

CDR3: CASRATGTGILDTQYF. The CDR3 DNA reads TGTGCCAGCAGGGCCACCGGGACAGGGATACTAGATACGCAGTATTTT. The chain employs TRBV6-6 and TRBJ2-3, with 9 bases lining up with TRBD1. V lost 6 bases to trimming and J lost 5 bases; unmatched junction nucleotides: 12. The CDR3 has 16 amino acids. Germline V gives CDR1 MNHNY, CDR2 SVGAGI (reference sequence).

V is TRBV29-1 and J is TRBJ2-7; 8 bases line up with TRBD2. The CDR3 extends over 14 amino acids. V was pared by 2 bases and J by 3 bases, with 6 bases of the junction left unmatched. From germline, CDR1 is SQVTM and CDR2 ANQGSEA. DNA of the CDR3: TGCAGCGTTGAATCGGGGGGGGAAGGCTACGAGCAGTACTTC. Residues: CSVESGGEGYEQYF.

The V call is TRBV4-1, the J call TRBJ2-1, with D tentatively TRBD1 (7 bases). The germline CDR1 and CDR2 sequences are MGHRA and YSYEKL. The CDR3 runs 16 residues. V gave up 1 base and J gave up 4 bases, with 14 bases separating them. CDR3 nucleotides: TGCGCCAGCAGCCAAGGTCAGGGGGGTGAGTACAATGAGCAGTTCTTC. It encodes CASSQGQGGEYNEQFF.